The text below deals with one TCR beta chain. This record belongs to a study of cytomegalovirus exposure and HLA in healthy donors. Clones were sequenced by immunoSEQ multiplex PCR, and TCRdb holds only the in-frame ones, with some missing. The sample lists more than 250,000 clones, approximately 86% occurring once. CDR1 and CDR2 (germline): MNHEY, SMNVEV (reference sequence). This CDR3 is 15 amino acids long. The V gene lost 0 bases and the J gene lost 5 bases, with 13 bases spanning the gap. The TCR originated in a woman in her 30s in good health and CMV-seropositive. This sequence joins TRBV27 and TRBJ1-2, with a weak D call TRBD1 (6 bases). The material sequenced was PBMCs. The CDR3 DNA reads as TGTGCCAGCAGTTTATCCCGGACAGCGCTTTATGGCTACACCTTC. The encoded protein is CASSLSRTALYGYTF.